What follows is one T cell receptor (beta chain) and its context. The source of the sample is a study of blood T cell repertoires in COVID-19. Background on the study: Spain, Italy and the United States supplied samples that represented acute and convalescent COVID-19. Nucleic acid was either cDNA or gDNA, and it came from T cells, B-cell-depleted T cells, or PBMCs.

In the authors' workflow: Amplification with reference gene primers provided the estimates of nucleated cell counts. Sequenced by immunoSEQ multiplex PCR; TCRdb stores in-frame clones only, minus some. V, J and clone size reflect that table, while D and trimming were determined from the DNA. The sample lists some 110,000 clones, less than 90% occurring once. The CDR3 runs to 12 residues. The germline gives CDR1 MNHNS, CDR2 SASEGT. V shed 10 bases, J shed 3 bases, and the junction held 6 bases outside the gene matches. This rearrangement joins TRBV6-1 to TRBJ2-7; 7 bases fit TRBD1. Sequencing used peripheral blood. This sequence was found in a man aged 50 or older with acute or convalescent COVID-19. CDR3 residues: CATSTGIYEQYF. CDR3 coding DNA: TGTGCCACCTCGACAGGGATCTACGAGCAGTACTTC.